This TCR beta chain was sequenced during a study of beta chain features in type 1 diabetes. General study points: In all four CD4+ subsets, TCRB CDR3 length was significantly, moderately reduced in type 1 diabetes. Compared with healthy donors, patients appeared to share more similar naive, central memory and regulatory TCRB repertoires.

Expressed TCRB transcripts were sequenced after all isolated RNA was converted to cDNA. Only in-frame clones appear in the TCRdb table, and some are missing; sequencing was by immunoSEQ multiplex PCR. The table lists 200,000 to 250,000 clones, 7.5% to 10% of them singletons. This clone was seen more than once but under ten times. The antigen remains unidentified. Cells sorted by CD45RO/CCR7/CD25/CD127/CD95/CD27 comprised CD4+ naive, central memory, regulatory and stem cell-like memory cells. Trimming removed 8 bases at V and 2 bases at J, with 7 bases between. The V gene's germline CDR1 is LNHDA and CDR2 SQIVND (reference sequence). The CDR3 is 11 amino acids.

Specimen: naive CD4+ T cells from blood. V is TRBV19 and J is TRBJ2-7, with D maybe TRBD2 (5 bases). This receptor was obtained from a woman aged 18-29 years in good health. CDR3 coding DNA: TGTGCCAGTCGGGGAACCTACGAGCAGTACTTC. Translating gives CASRGTYEQYF.